The rows below give T cell receptor beta chains drawn from one sample of a study of T cells in Graves' hyperthyroidism and ophthalmopathy. TCRdb itself ran the multiplex PCR reads through MiXCR, one entry per CDR3 protein. Of 300,000 to 450,000 distinct CDR3 sequences in the sample, 25% were seen once. The sequenced sample consisted of blood. Every receptor here comes from a man aged 50 to 60 with Graves' hyperthyroidism. Each CDR3 is given with its conserved first and last residue. The order of the fields is V gene, J gene, D gene, clone size, CDR3 protein, CDR3 DNA. D genes are given only for firm matches. Where a row states a size, it is once, few, many or the class of an expanded clone; other rows omit it.

TRBV5-5	TRBJ2-7	.	few	CASSLGALPYEQYF	TGTGCCAGCAGCTTGGGAGCTCTCCCCTACGAGCAGTACTTC
TRBV6-1	TRBJ2-3	TRBD2	many	CASSESTSKADTQYF	TGTGCCAGCAGTGAATCGACTAGCAAGGCAGATACGCAGTATTTT
TRBV11-2	TRBJ2-1	TRBD2	.	CASRSPGMWREGQSEQFF	TGTGCCAGCAGGAGCCCCGGGATGTGGCGGGAGGGCCAAAGTGAGCAGTTCTTC
TRBV29-1	TRBJ1-1	.	few	CSVMRTANTEAFF	TGCAGCGTGATGCGGACAGCCAACACTGAAGCTTTCTTT
TRBV7-9	TRBJ2-7	.	few	CASSPIATRQQYF	TGTGCCAGCAGCCCAATAGCCACGCGGCAGCAGTACTTC
TRBV6-1	TRBJ1-1	.	many	CASSERSLGNTEAFF	TGTGCCAGCAGTGAAAGAAGTCTGGGGAACACTGAAGCTTTCTTT
TRBV5-1	TRBJ2-2	.	.	CASSQGPPNTGELFF	TGCGCCAGCAGCCAAGGACCACCGAACACCGGGGAGCTGTTTTTT
TRBV7-9	TRBJ1-4	TRBD1	few	CASSSQGALYEKLFF	TGTGCCAGCAGCTCACAGGGGGCCCTATATGAAAAACTGTTTTTT
TRBV5-1	TRBJ1-2	.	many	CASSLAPGIGGYTF	TGCGCCAGCAGCTTGGCGCCCGGGATAGGAGGCTACACCTTC
TRBV7-9	TRBJ2-3	.	.	CASSLARTSTDTQYF	TGTGCCAGCAGCTTGGCCCGTACCTCGACAGATACGCAGTATTTT
TRBV9	TRBJ2-2	TRBD1	few	CASSLGQGIGGELFF	TGTGCCAGCAGCTTGGGACAGGGAATCGGCGGGGAGCTGTTTTTT
TRBV10-3	TRBJ2-7	TRBD1	.	CAIQGGDEQYF	TGTGCCATCCAAGGGGGCGACGAGCAGTACTTC
TRBV3-1	TRBJ2-7	TRBD2	few	CASSPALGGGTYEQYF	TGTGCCAGCAGCCCAGCGTTGGGGGGAGGGACCTACGAGCAGTACTTC
TRBV2	TRBJ1-1	.	few	CASRRGDIKAFF	TGTGCCAGCAGGAGGGGGGACATCAAGGCTTTCTTT
TRBV24-1	TRBJ2-2	TRBD2	.	CATSDSGGATGELFF	TGTGCCACCAGTGACTCGGGAGGCGCGACCGGGGAGCTGTTTTTT
TRBV5-1	TRBJ2-1	.	many	CASSLGPGASNEQFF	TGCGCCAGCAGCTTGGGTCCCGGGGCCAGCAATGAGCAGTTCTTC
TRBV19	TRBJ2-2	.	few	CASSETGLLNTGELFF	TGTGCCAGTAGTGAAACGGGACTCCTGAACACCGGGGAGCTGTTTTTT
TRBV27	TRBJ2-4	.	many	CASGQDTLAKNIQYF	TGTGCCAGCGGACAAGACACCTTAGCCAAAAACATTCAGTACTTC